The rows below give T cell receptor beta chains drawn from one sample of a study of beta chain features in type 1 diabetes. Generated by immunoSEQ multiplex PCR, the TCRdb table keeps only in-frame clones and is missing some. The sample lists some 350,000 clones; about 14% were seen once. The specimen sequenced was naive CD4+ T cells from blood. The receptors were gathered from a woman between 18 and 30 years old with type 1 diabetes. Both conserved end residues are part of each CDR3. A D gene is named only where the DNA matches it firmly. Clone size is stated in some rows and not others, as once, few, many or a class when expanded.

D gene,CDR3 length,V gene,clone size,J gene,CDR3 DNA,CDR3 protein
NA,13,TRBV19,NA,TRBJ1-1,TGTGCCAGTACCTTCCGGGGTATCACTGAAGCTTTCTTT,CASTFRGITEAFF
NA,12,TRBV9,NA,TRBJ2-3,TGTGCCAGCAGCGTCGGCACAGATACGCAGTATTTT,CASSVGTDTQYF
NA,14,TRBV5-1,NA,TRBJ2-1,TGCGCCAGCAGCTTGGGAGGCAGCTACAATGAGCAGTTCTTC,CASSLGGSYNEQFF
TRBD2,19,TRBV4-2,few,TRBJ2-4,TGTGCCAGCAGCCAAGATTGGGGTCGACTAGCGGTAGCCAAAAACATTCAGTACTTC,CASSQDWGRLAVAKNIQYF
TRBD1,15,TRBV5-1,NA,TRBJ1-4,TGCGCCAGCAGCGCAATGACAGGGCGGAATGAAAAACTGTTTTTT,CASSAMTGRNEKLFF
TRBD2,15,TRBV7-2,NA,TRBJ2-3,TGTGCCAGCAGTCGGGGGGGAGTTGGCACAGATACGCAGTATTTT,CASSRGGVGTDTQYF
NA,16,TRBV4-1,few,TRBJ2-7,TGCGCCAGCAGCCAAGATTTGTCCCCGGGAACCTACGAGCAGTACTTC,CASSQDLSPGTYEQYF
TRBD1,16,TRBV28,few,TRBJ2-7,TGTGCCAGCAGTCGACACCCACAGGGGGCGAGCGACGAGCAGTACTTC,CASSRHPQGASDEQYF
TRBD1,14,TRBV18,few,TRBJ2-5,TGTGCCAGCTCACCACTGGGACAGCAAGAGACCCAGTACTTC,CASSPLGQQETQYF
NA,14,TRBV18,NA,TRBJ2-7,TGTGCCAGCTCCGATGGTGGGAGCTCCTACGAGCAGTACTTC,CASSDGGSSYEQYF
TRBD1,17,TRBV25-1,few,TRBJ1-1,TGTGCCAGCAGTGCGCACGGACAGGGGGCAGGGAACACTGAAGCTTTCTTT,CASSAHGQGAGNTEAFF
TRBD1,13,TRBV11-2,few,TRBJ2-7,TGTGCCAGCAGCACGGACAGGGGCTACGAGCAGTACTTC,CASSTDRGYEQYF
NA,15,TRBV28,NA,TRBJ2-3,TGTGCCAGCAGTTTCTCGAGGGTTGGCACAGATACGCAGTATTTT,CASSFSRVGTDTQYF
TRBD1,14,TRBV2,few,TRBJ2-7,TGTGCCAGCAACCGGGACAGGGTCACCTACGAGCAGTACTTC,CASNRDRVTYEQYF
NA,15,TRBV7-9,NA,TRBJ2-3,TGTGCCAGCAGCTTACCCGGGTTCCGCACAGATACGCAGTATTTT,CASSLPGFRTDTQYF
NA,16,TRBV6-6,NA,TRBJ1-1,TGTGCCAGCAGCACCCAGGGCGGGGGACGAAACACTGAAGCTTTCTTT,CASSTQGGGRNTEAFF
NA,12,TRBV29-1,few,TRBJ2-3,TGCAGCGTTCGACAGAACTCAGATACGCAGTATTTT,CSVRQNSDTQYF
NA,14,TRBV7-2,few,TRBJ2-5,TGTGCCAGCAGCTTAGGTACTAGCCGGGAGACCCAGTACTTC,CASSLGTSRETQYF
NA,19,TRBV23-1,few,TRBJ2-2,TGCGCCAGCAGTCAATCTACAGGGTGGTGGCCCTCGAACACCGGGGAGCTGTTTTTT,CASSQSTGWWPSNTGELFF
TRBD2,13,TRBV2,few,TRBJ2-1,TGTGCCAGCAGGGGACTAGCGGGAAGTGAGCAGTTCTTC,CASRGLAGSEQFF
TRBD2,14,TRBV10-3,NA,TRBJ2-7,TGTGCCATCTCCCTAGCGGCCCAAGGGTACGAGCAGTACTTC,CAISLAAQGYEQYF
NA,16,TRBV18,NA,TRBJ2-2,TGTGCCAGCTCACCAATCAATGGACAGAACACCGGGGAGCTGTTTTTT,CASSPINGQNTGELFF
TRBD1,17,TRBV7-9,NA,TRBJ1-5,TGTGCCAGCAGCTCCGGGACAGGGGGAGTTAGGTATCAGCCCCAGCATTTT,CASSSGTGGVRYQPQHF
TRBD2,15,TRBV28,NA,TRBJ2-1,TGTGCCAGCAGTCTAGCGGGAGGGGTACACAATGAGCAGTTCTTC,CASSLAGGVHNEQFF
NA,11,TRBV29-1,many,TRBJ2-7,TGCAGCGTTGGGAGGTCCGACGAGCAGTACTTC,CSVGRSDEQYF
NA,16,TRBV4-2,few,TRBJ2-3,TGTGCCAGCAGCCTAAGTAACAGCGGATACACAGATACGCAGTATTTT,CASSLSNSGYTDTQYF
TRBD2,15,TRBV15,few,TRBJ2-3,TGTGCCACCAGCAGAGGGGGACTAGCGGGAGGTTCCCAGTATTTT,CATSRGGLAGGSQYF
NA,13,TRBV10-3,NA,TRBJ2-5,TGTGCCATCAGTCGGACTGCTGGAGAGACCCAGTACTTC,CAISRTAGETQYF
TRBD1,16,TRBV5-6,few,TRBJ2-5,TGTGCCAGCAGCGCCGCTGGACAGGCGTACCAAGAGACCCAGTACTTC,CASSAAGQAYQETQYF
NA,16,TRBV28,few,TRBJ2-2,TGTGCCAGCAGTTTACAGGGGGGTCTGAACACCGGGGAGCTGTTTTTT,CASSLQGGLNTGELFF
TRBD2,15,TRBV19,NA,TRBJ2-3,TGTGCCAGTAGTATTCTAGCGGGAGACGCAGATACGCAGTATTTT,CASSILAGDADTQYF
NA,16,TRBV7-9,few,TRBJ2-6,TGTGCCAGCAGCTGGACACCGGCCCCCGGGGCCAACGTCCTGACTTTC,CASSWTPAPGANVLTF
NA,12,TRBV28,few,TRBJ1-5,TGTGCCAGCATCGCGAGGAATCAGCCCCAGCATTTT,CASIARNQPQHF
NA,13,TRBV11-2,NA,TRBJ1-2,TGTGCCAGCAGCTCCCACCTCCCCGGTGGCTACACCTTC,CASSSHLPGGYTF
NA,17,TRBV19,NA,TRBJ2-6,TGTGCCAGTAGTAGGACAGTCTCCCCCTCTGGGGCCAACGTCCTGACTTTC,CASSRTVSPSGANVLTF
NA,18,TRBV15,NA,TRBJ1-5,TGTGCCACCAGCAGAGATCGGGCGGCAGGGGATGTTGGTCAGCCCCAGCATTTT,CATSRDRAAGDVGQPQHF
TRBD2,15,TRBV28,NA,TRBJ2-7,TGTGCCAGCAGACCTCCGGGACTAGCGGTCTACGAGCAGTACTTC,CASRPPGLAVYEQYF
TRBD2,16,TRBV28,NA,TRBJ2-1,TGTGCCAGCAGTTCTCAGACAGCGGGAGGGTACAATGAGCAGTTCTTC,CASSSQTAGGYNEQFF
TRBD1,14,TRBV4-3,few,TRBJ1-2,TGCGCCAGCAGCCTCGACAGGGAAGTCGATGGCTACACCTTC,CASSLDREVDGYTF
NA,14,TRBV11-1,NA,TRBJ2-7,TGTGCCAGCAGCTTAGGGGACATCCCCTACGAGCAGTACTTC,CASSLGDIPYEQYF
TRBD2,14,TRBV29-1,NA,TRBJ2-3,TGCAGCGTTGCGGGAGCTAGCGGTACAGATACGCAGTATTTT,CSVAGASGTDTQYF
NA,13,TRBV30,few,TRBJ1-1,TGTGCCTGGACAAACCACGGGAACACTGAAGCTTTCTTT,CAWTNHGNTEAFF
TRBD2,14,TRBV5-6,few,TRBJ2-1,TGTGCCAGCAGCTTAAGCGGGAGATACAATGAGCAGTTCTTC,CASSLSGRYNEQFF
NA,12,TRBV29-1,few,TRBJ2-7,TGCAGCGTTGTTGACAGGTTCTACGAGCAGTACTTC,CSVVDRFYEQYF